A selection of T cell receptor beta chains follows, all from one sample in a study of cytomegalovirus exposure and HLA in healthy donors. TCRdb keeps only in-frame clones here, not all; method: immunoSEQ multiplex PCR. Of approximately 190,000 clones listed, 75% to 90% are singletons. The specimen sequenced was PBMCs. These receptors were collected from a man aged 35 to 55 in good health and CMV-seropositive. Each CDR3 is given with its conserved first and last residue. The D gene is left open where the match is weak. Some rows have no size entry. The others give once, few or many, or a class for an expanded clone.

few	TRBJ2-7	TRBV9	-	TGTGCCAGCAGCGTAGGACGGAGCTCCTACGAGCAGTACTTC	CASSVGRSSYEQYF
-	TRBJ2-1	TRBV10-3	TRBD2	TGTGCCATCAGTGATCTAGCGGGGGGGCGGGTCAATGAGCAGTTCTTC	CAISDLAGGRVNEQFF
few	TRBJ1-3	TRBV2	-	TGTGCCAGCAGTGAAGCAGCAGGGATGACTGGAAACACCATATATTTT	CASSEAAGMTGNTIYF
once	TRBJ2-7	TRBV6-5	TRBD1	TGTGCCAGCAGTTACTCGAACAGGGGGCTCTACGAGCAGTACTTC	CASSYSNRGLYEQYF
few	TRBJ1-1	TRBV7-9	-	TGTGCCAGCAGCCTCGGACAGTACACTGAAGCTTTCTTT	CASSLGQYTEAFF
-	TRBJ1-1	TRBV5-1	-	TGCGCCAGCAGCTTGGTAAGGGGAACTGAAGCTTTCTTT	CASSLVRGTEAFF
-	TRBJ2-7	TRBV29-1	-	TGCAGCGTCCCTCAGGGGCCCGAGCAGTACTTC	CSVPQGPEQYF
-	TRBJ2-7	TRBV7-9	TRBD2	TGTGCCAGCAGCACAAGTAGCGGGGGGGCCGAGCAGTACTTC	CASSTSSGGAEQYF
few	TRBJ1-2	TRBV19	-	TGTGCCAGTAGTATCCCCAGGGTCGGCTATGGCTACACCTTC	CASSIPRVGYGYTF
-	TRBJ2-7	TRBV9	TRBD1	TGTGCCAGCAGCGTAGGAGGATACAGGGACAGCTCCTACGAGCAGTACTTC	CASSVGGYRDSSYEQYF
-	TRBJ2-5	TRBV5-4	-	TGTGCCAGCAGCTTGCCGAACAGGGAAGAGACCCAGTACTTC	CASSLPNREETQYF
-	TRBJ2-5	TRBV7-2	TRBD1	TGTGCCAGCAGCTTAGCCACGAGACAGGGTAAAGAGACCCAGTACTTC	CASSLATRQGKETQYF
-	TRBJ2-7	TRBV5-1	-	TGCGCCAGCAGCTTGAAAGGGACAAGGGCCAGGGGTTCCTACGAGCAGTACTTC	CASSLKGTRARGSYEQYF
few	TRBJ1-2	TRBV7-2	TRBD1	TGTGCCAGCAGCCCAGGGGGGCACTTTACCTTC	CASSPGGHFTF
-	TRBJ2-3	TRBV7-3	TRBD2	TGTGCCAGCAGCTTAACGGCTAGCGGGGGGGCGATGACAGATACGCAGTATTTT	CASSLTASGGAMTDTQYF
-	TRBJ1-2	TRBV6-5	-	TGTGCCAGCAGTTACTCGGGTCGCCAGCTCGGGTATGGCTACACCTTC	CASSYSGRQLGYGYTF
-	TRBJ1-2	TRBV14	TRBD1	TGTGCCAGCAGCCAAGGGAAAATTGGACAGGCTAACTATGGCTACACCTTC	CASSQGKIGQANYGYTF
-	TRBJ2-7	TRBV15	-	TGTGCCACCAGCAGAGATAGGGGATCTATGCAGTACTTC	CATSRDRGSMQYF
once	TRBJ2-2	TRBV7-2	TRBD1	TGTGCCAGCAGCGAAAGACAGGGGGCAAGGATGACCGGGGAGCTGTTTTTT	CASSERQGARMTGELFF
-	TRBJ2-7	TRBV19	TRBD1	TGTGCCAGTAGTAGGACAGGGGGCTCCTACGAGCAGTACTTC	CASSRTGGSYEQYF
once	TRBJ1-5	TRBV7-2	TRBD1	TGTGCCAGCAGCTTAGGGACAGGGCTCGTCGGCAATCAGCCCCAGCATTTT	CASSLGTGLVGNQPQHF
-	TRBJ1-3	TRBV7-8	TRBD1	TGTGCCAGCAGCGCGACAGGGGTAGGCTCTGGAAACACCATATATTTT	CASSATGVGSGNTIYF
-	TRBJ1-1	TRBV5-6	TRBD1	TGTGCCAGTTCTCCCGGACAGGGGCCTCTTTTGGCTTTCTTT	CASSPGQGPLLAFF
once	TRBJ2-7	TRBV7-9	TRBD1	TGTGCCAGCAGCCCACCGGACAGGAGATCCTACGAGCAGTACTTC	CASSPPDRRSYEQYF
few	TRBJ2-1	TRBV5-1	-	TGCGCCAGCAGCTTGGTTGGCAGGGGCGCCTATGAGCAGTTCTTC	CASSLVGRGAYEQFF
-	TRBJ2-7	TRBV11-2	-	TGTGCCAGCAGCTTAGTCGGCAGGGCCTACGAGCAGTACTTC	CASSLVGRAYEQYF
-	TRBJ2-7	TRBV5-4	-	TGTGCCAGCAGCTTCCCAGGGGTTGACGAGCAGTACTTC	CASSFPGVDEQYF
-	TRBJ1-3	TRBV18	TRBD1	TGTGCCAGCTCACCAGGACAGGGGGGATATGGCGCTGGAAACACCATATATTTT	CASSPGQGGYGAGNTIYF
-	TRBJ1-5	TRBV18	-	TGTGCCAGCTCTCCGAGTTATAGCAATCAGCCCCAGCATTTT	CASSPSYSNQPQHF
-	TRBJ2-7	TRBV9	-	TGTGCCAGCAGCGTAGGAGGCACAACCTACGAGCAGTACTTC	CASSVGGTTYEQYF
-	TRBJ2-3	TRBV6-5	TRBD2	TGTGCCAGCAGTTACTTTGCGGGGGCAGATACGCAGTATTTT	CASSYFAGADTQYF
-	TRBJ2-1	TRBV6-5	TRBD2	TGTGCCAGCAGCCTAGCGGGGGTATACAATGAGCAGTTCTTC	CASSLAGVYNEQFF
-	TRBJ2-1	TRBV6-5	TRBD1	TGTGCCAGCAGTTACCGGGACAGTAATAATGAGCAGTTCTTC	CASSYRDSNNEQFF
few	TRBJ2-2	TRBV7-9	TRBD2	TGTGCCAGCAGCTTAGGCGGGGGGTCGAACACCGGGGAGCTGTTTTTT	CASSLGGGSNTGELFF
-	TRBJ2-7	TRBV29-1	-	TGCAGCGTTGCGCAGGGAAGTGGCTCCTACGAGCAGTACTTC	CSVAQGSGSYEQYF
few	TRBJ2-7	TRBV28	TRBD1	TGTGCCAGCAGTGTGACAGGGGGACCCTACGAGCAGTACTTC	CASSVTGGPYEQYF
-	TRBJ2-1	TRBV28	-	TGTGCCAGCAGCTCGACAGGAATCTACAATGAGCAGTTCTTC	CASSSTGIYNEQFF
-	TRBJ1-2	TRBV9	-	TGTGCCAGCAGCGCCGGGTCCTATGGCTACACCTTC	CASSAGSYGYTF
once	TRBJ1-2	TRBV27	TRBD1	TGTGCCAGCAGTCCCTGGACAGGGGAAAGCTACACCTTC	CASSPWTGESYTF